The 23 T cell receptor beta chains below all came from one sample that was sequenced in a study of cytomegalovirus exposure and HLA in healthy donors. It was with 60 Vbeta and 13 Jbeta primers that the PCR ran. Clones were read by immunoSEQ multiplex PCR, and TCRdb kept only the in-frame ones, dropping some. The table lists a few hundred thousand clones, nearly 80% of them singletons. The sequencing input was PBMCs. Receptors originate from a man between 18 and 29 years old in good health and CMV-seronegative.

The J gene is TRBJ1-1, the V gene TRBV6-5, with D possibly matching TRBD1 (5 bases). Germline assignment: CDR1 MNHEY and CDR2 SVGAGI. V dropped 2 bases and J dropped 8 bases, with 6 bases sitting between them. The CDR3 has 11 amino acids. In DNA, the CDR3 is TGTGCCAGCAGTTACGGGGGGGAAGCTTTCTTT. Translating gives CASSYGGEAFF.

The chain has TRBV5-4 and TRBJ2-3; 8 bases line up with TRBD2. The CDR3 totals 16 residues. J lost 2 bases, V lost 4 bases, and 9 bases had no gene match. The germline V gene has CDR1 SGHNT and CDR2 YYREEE (reference sequence). The chain's CDR3 is CASSLLAEGLTDTQYF. The CDR3 DNA is TGTGCCAGCAGCCTACTAGCGGAGGGCCTCACAGATACGCAGTATTTT.

The sample holds a few counts of this clone. J is TRBJ2-2 and V is TRBV7-3; 12 positions match TRBD2. Trimming removed 4 bases from V and 3 bases from J; junction bases left unmatched: 6. The CDR3 has 17 residues. Germline V CDR1 and CDR2: SGHTA, FQGTGA. The CDR3 region is CASSSAGTSGYTGELFF. In DNA form, the CDR3 reads TGTGCCAGCAGCTCCGCCGGGACTAGCGGGTACACCGGGGAGCTGTTTTTT.

The chain uses TRBV10-3 and TRBJ2-1; D perhaps matches TRBD2 (6 bases). The V end was cut by 7 bases, the J end by 8 bases, with 21 bases between. Per the germline V gene, CDR1 is ENHRY and CDR2 is SYGVKD. The CDR3 length is 15 residues. Written as DNA, the CDR3 is TGTGCCATCAACGCCGGGAGAATTAATGGCGATGAGCAGTTCTTC. This codes for CAINAGRINGDEQFF.

DNA of the CDR3: TGTGCCAGCACCCCGGGACAGGGAACCGGGGAGCTGTTTTTT. This translates into CASTPGQGTGELFF. J is TRBJ2-2 and V is TRBV6-6; 9 nucleotides line up with TRBD1. In germline, CDR1 is MNHNY, CDR2 SVGAGI (reference sequence). The CDR3 is 14 residues long. Trimming cost V 7 bases and J 5 bases; bases outside gene matches: 5.

The chain is built from TRBV19 and TRBJ2-2, with D perhaps matching TRBD1 (5 bases). CDR3 size: 15 residues. Germline loops: CDR1 LNHDA, CDR2 SQIVND (reference sequence). V lost 7 bases to trimming and J lost 6 bases, with 18 bases between them. Written as DNA, the CDR3 is TGTGCCAGTACCACGGCCTTAGGGGTTCCCGGGGAGCTGTTTTTT. The encoded protein is CASTTALGVPGELFF. Based on the CDR3 plus reference TRBV19 and TRBJ2-2, the full variable domain is DGGITQSPKYLFRKEGQNVTLSCEQNLNHDAMYWYRQDPGQGLRLIYYSQIVNDFQKGDIAEGYSVSREKKESFPLTVTSAQKNPTAFYLCASTTALGVPGELFFGEGSRLTVL.

The chain links TRBV30 to TRBJ2-1; D unresolved. The V gene lost 5 bases and the J gene lost 12 bases, with 14 bases spanning the gap. There are 11 residues in the CDR3. Germline V gene data show CDR1 as GTSNPN and CDR2 as SVGIG (reference sequence). The CDR3 is CAWGPGLGQFF. The DNA for the CDR3 is TGTGCCTGGGGTCCCGGGTTAGGGCAGTTCTTC. The whole variable domain, filled in from reference TRBV30 and TRBJ2-1, reads SQTIHQWPATLVQPVGSPLSLECTVEGTSNPNLYWYRQAAGRGLQLLFYSVGIGQISSEVPQNLSASRPQDRQFILSSKKLLLSDSGFYLCAWGPGLGQFFGPGTRLTVL.

This rearrangement joins TRBV5-1 to TRBJ2-1, with TRBD2 identical over 12 bases. The germline V gene encodes CDR1 SGHRS and CDR2 YFSETQ. With 6 bases clipped from V and 9 bases from J, the junction kept 10 bases outside the gene matches. The CDR3 loop spans 15 amino acids. Here the CDR3 reads CASILTSGGSGEQFF. The CDR3 DNA follows: TGCGCCAGCATCCTCACTAGCGGGGGGTCCGGTGAGCAGTTCTTC. The whole variable domain, remainder taken from reference TRBV5-1 and TRBJ2-1, is KAGVTQTPRYLIKTRGQQVTLSCSPISGHRSVSWYQQTPGQGLQFLFEYFSETQRNKGNFPGRFSGRQFSNSRSEMNVSTLELGDSALYLCASILTSGGSGEQFFGPGTRLTVL.

The rearrangement links TRBV7-9 to TRBJ2-7; a weak D match, TRBD2 (6 bases). Germline CDR1 reads SEHNR; CDR2 reads FQNEAQ (reference sequence). V was trimmed by 4 bases and J by 0 bases, leaving 16 bases between them. The CDR3 is 16 amino acids. The CDR3 protein is CASSSFGGESSYEQYF. CDR3 in DNA: TGTGCCAGCAGCTCTTTCGGCGGGGAGAGCTCCTACGAGCAGTACTTC.

The gene calls are TRBV6-6 and TRBJ2-1; 9 positions agree with TRBD1. CDR1 and CDR2 (germline): MNHNY, SVGAGI (reference sequence). The CDR3 totals 16 residues. With V trimmed by 0 bases and J by 7 bases, 7 bases remained unmatched. Here the CDR3 reads CASSYSTGTGNNEQFF. The CDR3 DNA sequence: TGTGCCAGCAGTTACTCGACCGGGACAGGGAATAATGAGCAGTTCTTC.

This clone appeared a single time. The chain joins TRBV4-3 to TRBJ2-7, with D possibly being TRBD1 (6 bases). Looked up from germline, CDR1 is LGHNA and CDR2 is YSLEER. There are 13 residues in the CDR3. V lost 2 bases and J 4 bases, leaving 9 bases between the germline ends. The CDR3 reads CASSQNRAYEQYF. CDR3 in DNA: TGCGCCAGCAGCCAAAACAGGGCATACGAGCAGTACTTC.

The chain uses TRBV5-4 and TRBJ2-3, with 16 bases that match TRBD2. CDR3 length: 19 residues. Per germline, CDR1 SGHNT and CDR2 YYREEE (reference sequence). After removal of 0 bases from V and 2 bases from J, the junction contained 6 bases not matched to a gene. Here the CDR3 DNA reads TGTGCCAGCAGCTTGGGACTGGGACTAGCGGGAGGGACCACAGATACGCAGTATTTT. It encodes CASSLGLGLAGGTTDTQYF.

This clone was seen just once. CDR3 nucleotides: TGTGCCAGTAGATCTAGCGGAAACACCGGGGAGCTGTTTTTT. Translation gives CASRSSGNTGELFF. V gene TRBV19 combines with J gene TRBJ2-2; 7 bases match TRBD2. CDR1 is LNHDA and CDR2 is SQIVND in the germline V gene (reference sequence). CDR3 size: 14 residues. V shed 6 bases, J shed 2 bases, and the junction held 3 bases outside the gene matches.

This clone was seen a few times. The chain has TRBV6-6 and TRBJ2-5; 8 nucleotides line up with TRBD2. This CDR3 has 15 amino acids. V trimming: 4 bases; J trimming: 3 bases; junction bases outside the gene matches: 7. CDR1 is MNHNY, CDR2 SVGAGI, per germline (reference sequence). For the CDR3, the DNA is TGTGCCAGCAGTTCCCAACGGGGGGGTAAAGAGACCCAGTACTTC. Protein sequence: CASSSQRGGKETQYF.

The rearrangement joins TRBV9 to TRBJ2-5, with D perhaps matching TRBD2 (5 bases). The CDR3 has 15 amino acids. V lost 0 bases and J 5 bases, leaving 14 bases between the germline ends. CDR1 and CDR2 (germline): SGDLS, YYNGEE. The CDR3 spells CASSVDGSDGETQYF. The CDR3 DNA follows: TGTGCCAGCAGCGTAGATGGGAGTGACGGTGAGACCCAGTACTTC.

V gene TRBV28 combines with J gene TRBJ1-3, with 8 positions matching TRBD1. The CDR3 runs to 16 residues. In germline, CDR1 is MDHEN, CDR2 SYDVKM. V trimming: 9 bases; J trimming: 0 bases; junction bases outside the gene matches: 10. The CDR3 is CASQTGAISSGNTIYF. DNA of the CDR3: TGTGCCAGTCAGACAGGGGCCATCAGCTCTGGAAACACCATATATTTT.

This clone has just one count. The chain links TRBV7-8 to TRBJ1-1, with unresolved D. V shed 7 bases and J shed 7 bases, with 13 bases lying between them. Germline loops: CDR1 SGHVS, CDR2 FQNEAQ. The CDR3 is 12 residues long. CDR3 sequence (DNA): TGTGCCAGCACCCCCGGGGATGGTGAAGCTTTCTTT. It encodes CASTPGDGEAFF.

This rearrangement joins TRBV29-1 to TRBJ2-5; D unclear. V lost 4 bases and J lost 5, with 8 bases in between. The CDR3 totals 11 residues. The V gene's germline CDR1 is SQVTM and CDR2 ANQGSEA. Here the CDR3 DNA reads TGCAGCGTTGTTCCCGGGGAGACCCAGTACTTC. Protein product: CSVVPGETQYF.

The chain joins TRBV7-9 to TRBJ2-5; D is unresolved. V was shortened by 5 bases and J by 3 bases, with 10 bases between the two germline ends. CDR3 length: 13 residues. Germline CDR1 and CDR2: SEHNR and FQNEAQ (reference sequence). CDR3: CASSGPSEETQYF. CDR3 nucleotides: TGTGCCAGCAGCGGCCCGAGCGAAGAGACCCAGTACTTC. The full variable domain, in which reference TRBV7-9 and TRBJ2-5 provide the parts outside the CDR3, is DTGVSQNPRHKITKRGQNVTFRCDPISEHNRLYWYRQTLGQGPEFLTYFQNEAQLEKSRLLSDRFSAERPKGSFSTLEIQRTEQGDSAMYLCASSGPSEETQYFGPGTRLLVL.

This rearrangement joins TRBV5-6 to TRBJ2-7, with 7 bases identical to TRBD1. The V gene's germline CDR1 is SGHDT and CDR2 YYEEEE. With V trimmed by 3 bases and J by 0 bases, 12 bases remained unmatched. CDR3 length equals 17 residues. The CDR3 protein is CASSSLTGVDSSYEQYF. In DNA, the CDR3 is TGTGCCAGCAGCTCTTTAACAGGGGTCGACTCCTCCTACGAGCAGTACTTC.

V usage is TRBV28 and J usage is TRBJ2-5; D is possibly TRBD2 (8 bases). The CDR3 totals 18 residues. Germline V lookup: CDR1 MDHEN, CDR2 SYDVKM. V shed 2 bases and J shed 4 bases, with 23 bases lying between them. CDR3 protein: CASSLLLGREEGAETQYF. Written as DNA, the CDR3 is TGTGCCAGCAGTTTACTATTAGGGCGGGAGGAGGGGGCAGAGACCCAGTACTTC.

V usage is TRBV19 and J usage is TRBJ2-5; 7 nucleotides agree with TRBD1. The trim removed 5 bases at V and 3 bases at J, leaving 3 bases unmatched. The germline V gene has CDR1 LNHDA and CDR2 SQIVND (reference sequence). The CDR3 sequence is 13 residues long. CDR3 sequence: CASSHDREETQYF. CDR3 nucleotides: TGTGCCAGTAGTCACGACAGGGAAGAGACCCAGTACTTC.

The chain recombines TRBV6-5 with TRBJ2-7; D uncertain. CDR1 is MNHEY and CDR2 is SVGAGI in the germline V gene. The CDR3 has 13 amino acids. Between the trimmed V and J ends, which lost 4 bases and 2 bases, there was a span of 9 bases. The CDR3 coding sequence is TGTGCCAGCAGTTCTCTCGGTACCTACGAGCAGTACTTC. It encodes CASSSLGTYEQYF.